There are many counts of the clone carrying this TCR beta chain. Its target is unknown. The record originates from a study of CD8 T cells in ankylosing spondylitis. Whole-study results and caveats: Significantly higher representation of disease-linked clones was reported for matched ankylosing spondylitis synovial fluid.

TCRdb fed the 5' RACE reads into MiXCR, producing one record per CDR3 protein. Of 200,000 to 250,000 distinct CDR3 sequences listed, roughly a tenth are singletons. The CDR3 has 12 amino acids. The V gene lost 7 bases and the J gene lost 1 base, with 11 bases spanning the gap. From germline, CDR1 is DFQATT and CDR2 SNEGSKA (reference sequence). The rearrangement uses TRBV20-1 and TRBJ2-7; the D is unclear. Sequencing was done on a sample of blood, either unsorted or a sorted T cell fraction (not recorded which). The receptor's source is a male donor with ankylosing spondylitis or in good health (not recorded which). In DNA form, the CDR3 reads TGCAGTGTTACTGCCGGATCCTACGAGCAGTACTTC. It encodes CSVTAGSYEQYF.